This record covers a single TCR beta chain. What it binds is not known. These data are taken from a study of OX40 agonist ivuxolimab in advanced cancers. Germline lookup yields CDR1 SGDLS and CDR2 YYNGEE. The CDR3 contains 13 residues. Between the trimmed V and J ends, which lost 2 bases and 5 bases, there was a span of 8 bases. Libraries were prepared by immunoSEQ multiplex PCR; TCRdb keeps only in-frame clonotypes and omits some of them. The sample consists of 42,000 or so clones, roughly 86% of them appearing once. Study-wide findings and caveats: The authors did not determine the antigen specificity of the expanded peripheral T cells. CD4+ and CD8+ T cells in blood underwent clonal expansion by week 6 at 0.1 to 3.0 mg/kg.

This chain connects TRBV9 to TRBJ1-3, with a possible D match to TRBD1 (5 bases). The material sequenced was CD4+ or CD8+ T cells sorted from blood, taken in a trial of the OX40 agonist ivuxolimab. The origin of this receptor is an adult with an advanced solid tumor such as melanoma, head and neck, liver or kidney cancer. Written as DNA, the CDR3 is TGTGCCAGCAGCGTCTCGGGACGAAACACCATATATTTT. This gives the protein CASSVSGRNTIYF.